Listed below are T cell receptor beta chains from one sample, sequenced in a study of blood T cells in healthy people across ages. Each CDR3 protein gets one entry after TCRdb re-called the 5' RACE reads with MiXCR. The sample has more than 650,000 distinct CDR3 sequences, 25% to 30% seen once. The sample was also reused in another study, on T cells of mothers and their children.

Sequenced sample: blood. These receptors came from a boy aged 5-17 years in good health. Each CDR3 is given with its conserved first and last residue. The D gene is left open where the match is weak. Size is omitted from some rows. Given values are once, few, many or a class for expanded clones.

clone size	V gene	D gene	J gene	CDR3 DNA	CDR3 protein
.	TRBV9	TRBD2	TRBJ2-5	TGTGCCAGCAGCGCACCCCGGGCGGGGGGGCTAGGCCAAGAGACCCAGTACTTC	CASSAPRAGGLGQETQYF
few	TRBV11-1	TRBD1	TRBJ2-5	TGTGCCAGCAGCCGGGACAGGGGACCCCACGGGCAGTACTTC	CASSRDRGPHGQYF
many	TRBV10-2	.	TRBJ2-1	TGCGCCAGCAGTGGGCTAGCAGGCTACAATGAGCAGTTCTTC	CASSGLAGYNEQFF
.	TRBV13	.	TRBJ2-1	TGTGCCAGCAGCTTTAGCGGCGCCTCCTACAATGAGCAGTTCTTC	CASSFSGASYNEQFF
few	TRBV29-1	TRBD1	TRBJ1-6	TGCAGCGTAAAGGCAGGGGGCAATAATTCACCCCTCCACTTT	CSVKAGGNNSPLHF
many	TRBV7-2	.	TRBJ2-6	TGTGCCAGCAGCTTAGCGGCGCCTGGGGCCAACGTCCTGACTTTC	CASSLAAPGANVLTF
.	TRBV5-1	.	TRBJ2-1	TGCGCCAGCAGCTTTGGCCCATCCTGGGAGCAGTTCTTC	CASSFGPSWEQFF
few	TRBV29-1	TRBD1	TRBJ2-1	TGCAGCGGTCGACAGGGGGGGGACAATGAGCAGTTCTTC	CSGRQGGDNEQFF
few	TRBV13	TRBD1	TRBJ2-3	TGTGCCAGCAGCTTCCGTCAGGGGGAGGATACGCAGTATTTT	CASSFRQGEDTQYF
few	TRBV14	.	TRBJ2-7	TGTGCCAGCAGCGGACTTACTACCTACGAGCAGTACTTC	CASSGLTTYEQYF
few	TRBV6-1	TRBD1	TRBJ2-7	TGTGCCAGCAGTTCCCGGGACAGGGGAACCGGGCAGTACTTC	CASSSRDRGTGQYF
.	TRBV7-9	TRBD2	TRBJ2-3	TGTGCCAGCAGCTTACGAGGGGAGGGCGATACGCAGTATTTT	CASSLRGEGDTQYF
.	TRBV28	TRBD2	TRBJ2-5	TGTGCCACCCTCTTGAGCGGGGGGCCGGCGGAGACCCAGTACTTC	CATLLSGGPAETQYF
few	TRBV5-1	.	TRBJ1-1	TGCGCCAGCAGCTCGGGGGCGGAGATTTTTAACACTGAAGCTTTCTTT	CASSSGAEIFNTEAFF
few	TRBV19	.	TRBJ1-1	TGTGCCAGTAGTATAAGCCCGGACAGGAACACTGAAGCTTTCTTT	CASSISPDRNTEAFF
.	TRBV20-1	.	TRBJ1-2	TGCAGTGCTAGAGTAGCAGGCCTCCCCTATGGCTACACCTTC	CSARVAGLPYGYTF
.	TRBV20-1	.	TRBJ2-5	TGCAGTGCTAGAGTGTCTCTACCTCAAGAGACCCAGTACTTC	CSARVSLPQETQYF
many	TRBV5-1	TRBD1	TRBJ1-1	TGCGCCAGCAGCCAGGGGGCGGAGAACACTGAAGCTTTCTTT	CASSQGAENTEAFF
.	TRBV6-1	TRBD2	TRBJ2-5	TGTGCCAGCAGGGGGAGCGGGGAACCGAAAGAGACCCAGTACTTC	CASRGSGEPKETQYF
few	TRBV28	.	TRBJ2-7	TGTGCCAGCAGTTCGACGGGGGATACCCTCAACGAGCAGTACTTC	CASSSTGDTLNEQYF
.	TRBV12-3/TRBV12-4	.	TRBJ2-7	TGTGCCAGCAGCCGACAGGCCTACTACGAGCAGTACTTC	CASSRQAYYEQYF
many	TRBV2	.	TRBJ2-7	TGTGCCAGCAGACAGGGTGCTTTGGACGAGCAGTACTTC	CASRQGALDEQYF